This T cell receptor beta chain was captured in a study of blood T cell repertoires in COVID-19. Turning to the study itself: Researchers got acute and convalescent COVID-19 samples from the United States, Italy and Spain.

Here immunoSEQ multiplex PCR was the method, and the copy in TCRdb shows in-frame clones only, minus some. The sample shows about 28,000 clones, around 92% of them seen only once. Germline V gives CDR1 MDHEN, CDR2 SYDVKM. This CDR3 is 15 amino acids long. V lost 6 bases, J lost 0 bases, and 14 bases lay in between. The chain is built from TRBV28 and TRBJ1-1; maybe TRBD1 (6 bases). This receptor was obtained from a woman in her 70s with COVID-19, enrolled during active disease. Material: peripheral blood. CDR3 sequence (DNA): TGTGCCAGCAGACTACAGGGTTTCATGAACACTGAAGCTTTCTTT. Its protein is CASRLQGFMNTEAFF.